Shown below are 9 T cell receptor beta chains from a single sample sequenced in a study of post-analysis software for immune sequencing data. Findings of the study overall: Five TRBV segments, including TRBV5-6, TRBV5-1 and TRBV20-1, were more frequent in patients than controls.

These receptors' antigens are unknown. Every TCR beta cDNA library bore unique molecular identifiers. MiXCR, applied by TCRdb to the PCR reads, yields one record per CDR3 protein. In the table there are about 190,000 distinct CDR3 sequences, roughly 30% of which are singletons. The sequencing sample was made of blood. The source is a girl under 18 with multiple sclerosis.

The V call is TRBV4-1, the J call TRBJ1-1, with D perhaps TRBD1 (6 bases). V lost 3 bases and J 0 bases, leaving 11 bases between the germline ends. Germline V gene data show CDR1 as MGHRA and CDR2 as YSYEKL. The CDR3 runs to 15 residues. Here the CDR3 DNA reads TGCGCCAGCAGCCAGTCCGGGGACATGAACACTGAAGCTTTCTTT. Translating it yields CASSQSGDMNTEAFF.

This clonotype has a count of ten or more. The chain employs TRBV5-1 and TRBJ2-7; 11 nucleotides agree with TRBD2. Germline V gives CDR1 SGHRS, CDR2 YFSETQ. The V and J ends lost 0 bases and 7 bases, in that order; junction bases with no gene match: 6. The CDR3 contains 15 residues. The CDR3 protein is CASSLGTSGGPEQYF. The CDR3 DNA is TGCGCCAGCAGCTTGGGAACTAGCGGGGGCCCAGAGCAGTACTTC.

There are many counts of this clonotype. This chain links TRBV10-3 with TRBJ2-1; 13 positions agree with TRBD2. The CDR3 length is 17 residues. Germline trimming cut 6 bases from V and 4 bases from J; bases unmatched to any gene: 9. The V gene's germline CDR1 is ENHRY and CDR2 SYGVKD. CDR3 bases: TGTGCCATCAGCCACCGGACTAGCGGGGGCCGTTACAATGAGCAGTTCTTC. Protein sequence: CAISHRTSGGRYNEQFF.

Of note for this clonotype: A much larger clone differs by one base, so this may be a read error. V and J are TRBV20-1 and TRBJ2-5, with D maybe TRBD1 (5 bases). The CDR3 has 13 amino acids. The V end was cut by 6 bases, the J end by 1 base, with 12 bases between. Germline V gene sequence: CDR1 DFQATT, CDR2 SNEGSKA (reference sequence). The CDR3 spells CSARDSAQETQYF. The DNA for the CDR3 is TGCAGTGCCAGGGATTCCGCCCAAGAGACCCAGTACTTC.

The chain joins TRBV19 to TRBJ1-1; no reliable D call. The germline gives CDR1 LNHDA, CDR2 SQIVND (reference sequence). This CDR3 contains 14 residues. Between the trimmed V and J ends, which lost 3 bases and 1 base, there was a span of 9 bases. The DNA of the CDR3 is TGTGCCAGTAGTATCCTATCGAGGAACACTGAAGCTTTCTTT. Translating it yields CASSILSRNTEAFF.

A word on this clonotype: This may be a read error: a much more frequent sequence differs by one nucleotide. This chain links TRBV6-5 with TRBJ2-5; 9 nucleotides agree with TRBD2. Germline V gene sequence: CDR1 MNHEY, CDR2 SVGAGI. The CDR3 is made up of 15 amino acids. V lost 0 bases to trimming and J lost 11 bases; unmatched junction nucleotides: 10. The CDR3 protein is CASSYSTSGLGGQYF. CDR3 DNA sequence: TGTGCCAGCAGTTACTCGACTAGCGGTCTGGGAGGGCAGTACTTC.

This clonotype was found many times. This chain connects TRBV5-8 to TRBJ2-1; TRBD1 matches 8 bases. Looked up from germline, CDR1 is SGHTS and CDR2 is YDEGEE. V shed 5 bases and J 5 bases; nucleotides not matched to a gene: 9. The CDR3 sequence is 15 residues long. The CDR3 sequence: CASSRGQGRHNEQFF. CDR3 nucleotide sequence: TGTGCCAGCAGTCGCGGACAGGGTAGGCACAATGAGCAGTTCTTC.

At least ten counts were recorded for this clonotype. V usage is TRBV5-1 and J usage is TRBJ2-1; D possibly matches TRBD1 or TRBD2 (5 bases each). This CDR3 region has 15 residues. Trimming shortened V by 3 bases and J by 6 bases, and 16 bases separated the two germline ends. Germline lookup yields CDR1 SGHRS and CDR2 YFSETQ. CDR3 DNA sequence: TGCGCCAGCAGCTGGGGACCAAATCCGATCAATGAGCAGTTCTTC. Translating it yields CASSWGPNPINEQFF.

This clonotype was seen repeatedly, ten times or more. This chain connects TRBV7-9 to TRBJ2-5, with no clear D. Deletions cut 6 bases from V and 1 base from J, with 15 bases between. The CDR3 contains 15 residues. Germline V lookup: CDR1 SEHNR, CDR2 FQNEAQ (reference sequence). This CDR3 reads CASSLVWTAQETQYF. CDR3 DNA sequence: TGTGCCAGCAGTCTCGTGTGGACGGCCCAAGAGACCCAGTACTTC.